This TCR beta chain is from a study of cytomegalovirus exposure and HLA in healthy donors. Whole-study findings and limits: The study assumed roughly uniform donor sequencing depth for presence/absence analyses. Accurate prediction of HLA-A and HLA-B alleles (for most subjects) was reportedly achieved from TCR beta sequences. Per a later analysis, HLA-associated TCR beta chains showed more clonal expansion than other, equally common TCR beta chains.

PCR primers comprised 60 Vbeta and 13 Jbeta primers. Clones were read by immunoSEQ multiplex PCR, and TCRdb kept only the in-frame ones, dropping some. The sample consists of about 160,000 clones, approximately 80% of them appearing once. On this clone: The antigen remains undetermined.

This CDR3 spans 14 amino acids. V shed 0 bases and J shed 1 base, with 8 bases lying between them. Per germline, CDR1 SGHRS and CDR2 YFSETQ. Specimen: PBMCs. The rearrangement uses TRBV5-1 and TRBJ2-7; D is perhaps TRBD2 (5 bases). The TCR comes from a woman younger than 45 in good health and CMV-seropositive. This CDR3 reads CASSLGLPSYEQYF. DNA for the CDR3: TGCGCCAGCAGCTTGGGACTACCATCCTACGAGCAGTACTTC.